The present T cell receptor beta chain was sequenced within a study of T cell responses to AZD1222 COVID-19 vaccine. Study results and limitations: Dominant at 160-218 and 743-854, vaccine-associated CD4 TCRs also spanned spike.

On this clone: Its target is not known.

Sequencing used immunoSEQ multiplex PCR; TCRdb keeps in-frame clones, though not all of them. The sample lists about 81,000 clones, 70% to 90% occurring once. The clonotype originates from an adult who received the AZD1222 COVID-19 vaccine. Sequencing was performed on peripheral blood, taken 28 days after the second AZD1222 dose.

CDR3 bases: TGTGCCAGCAGCAGCGGGACAGGGGGCCGCACTGAAGCTTTCTTT. Translating gives CASSSGTGGRTEAFF. The rearrangement joins TRBV6-5 to TRBJ1-1, with 12 bases lining up with TRBD1. The CDR3 sequence is 15 residues long. Germline lookup yields CDR1 MNHEY and CDR2 SVGAGI. With 6 bases clipped from V and 4 bases from J, the junction kept 6 bases outside the gene matches.